This is a list of T cell receptor beta chains from one sample in a study of blood T cell repertoires in COVID-19. Measured with immunoSEQ multiplex PCR; TCRdb has only the in-frame clones, and not every one. The sample yields some 80,000 clones, around 82% seen once. Sample: peripheral blood. All receptors derive from a man aged 60 to 69 with COVID-19, enrolled during active disease. CDR3s include the opening cysteine and the closing phenylalanine or tryptophan. The D gene is left open where the match is weak. Some rows mark clone size as missing; the rest say once, few, many or name a class of expanded clone.

V	D	J	size	DNA	CDR3
TRBV6-2/TRBV6-3	TRBD2	TRBJ2-3	.	TGTGCCAGCAGTTATGGAGCTAGCGGACCCACAGATACGCAGTATTTT	CASSYGASGPTDTQYF
TRBV19	.	TRBJ2-1	.	TGTGCCAGTACGGGGAGCTCCTACAATGAGCAGTTCTTC	CASTGSSYNEQFF
TRBV11-3	.	TRBJ1-1	.	TGTGCCAGCAGCCAGACAGGCATCGGCGCTTTCTTT	CASSQTGIGAFF
TRBV7-2	.	TRBJ1-1	.	TGTGCCAGCAGCTTATTTGGCGGGAACACTGAAGCTTTCTTT	CASSLFGGNTEAFF
TRBV21-1	.	TRBJ2-7	.	TGTGCCAGCAGCAATGGCCCCGTGTCATTACGCTCCTACGAGCAGTACTTC	CASSNGPVSLRSYEQYF
TRBV6-5	.	TRBJ2-7	.	TGTGCCAGCCAGGCGAGCTACTCCTACGAGCAGTACTTC	CASQASYSYEQYF
TRBV2	.	TRBJ2-5	.	TGTGCCAGCACCCCTGGGGAGCCCCAAGTGCTCGAGACCCAGTACTTC	CASTPGEPQVLETQYF
TRBV12-3/TRBV12-4	.	TRBJ1-1	.	TGTGCCAGCAGTTTAGTAGCCTGGAAAGCTTTCTTT	CASSLVAWKAFF
TRBV19	.	TRBJ1-3	.	TGTGCCAGTAGTATACGGGGGGGAGATAGCTCTGGAAACACCATATATTTT	CASSIRGGDSSGNTIYF
TRBV2	TRBD1	TRBJ1-1	.	TGTGCCAGCAGACCGTTGACAGGGAGCACTGAAGCTTTCTTT	CASRPLTGSTEAFF
TRBV29-1	TRBD1	TRBJ1-1	.	TGCAGCGTTGATCCAGGGGGAACTGAAGCTTTCTTT	CSVDPGGTEAFF
TRBV6-6	.	TRBJ2-5	.	TGTGCCAGCAGTTACTATACAGGACAAGAGACCCAGTACTTC	CASSYYTGQETQYF
TRBV5-6	.	TRBJ2-2	.	TGTGCCAGCAGCTTGGCCGCGGGGGCGGGTGAGCTGTTTTTT	CASSLAAGAGELFF
TRBV4-3	.	TRBJ1-2	.	TGCGCCAGCAGCCAAGATAGTCAGGGGCGAAACTATGGCTACACCTTC	CASSQDSQGRNYGYTF
TRBV6-5	.	TRBJ1-4	.	TGTGCCAGCGGGAGTGGGGGGGCAACTAATGAAAAACTGTTTTTT	CASGSGGATNEKLFF
TRBV19	.	TRBJ2-7	.	TGTGCCAGTAGTGCCGGGACACCCTCCGCCGAGCAGTACTTC	CASSAGTPSAEQYF
TRBV3-1/TRBV3-2	.	TRBJ2-5	.	TGTGCCAGCAGCCCTCGCGGCCAAGAGACCCAGTACTTC	CASSPRGQETQYF
TRBV2	.	TRBJ2-5	.	TGTGCCAGTAGTACGGGGTCCGGGGAGACCCAGTACTTC	CASSTGSGETQYF
TRBV2	TRBD2	TRBJ2-5	.	TGTGCCAGCAAGGGACTAGCGGGGATCCAAGAGACCCAGTACTTC	CASKGLAGIQETQYF
TRBV6-5	.	TRBJ1-2	.	TGTGCCAGCAGTTACTCGCGCGGGCACAACTATGGCTACACCTTC	CASSYSRGHNYGYTF
TRBV6-2/TRBV6-3	.	TRBJ1-5	once	TGTGCCAGCAGTTACTCGACAGGTGTGTTCAATCAGCCCCAGCATTTT	CASSYSTGVFNQPQHF
TRBV7-2	TRBD1	TRBJ2-7	.	TGTGCCAGCAGCTCCGGGACAGCATTCTACGAGCAGTACTTC	CASSSGTAFYEQYF